This TCR beta chain was sequenced for a study of OX40 agonist ivuxolimab in advanced cancers. Study context: Prior checkpoint blockade (anti-PD-1, anti-PD-L1 or anti-CTLA-4) was permitted; about 40% had it.

Regarding the study as a whole: Low clonal expansion, among the lowest seen, marked partial responders at 0.1-3.0 mg/kg.

A remark on this clone: What it binds is unknown.

TCRdb's copy holds only in-frame clones and misses some; the assay was immunoSEQ multiplex PCR. The repertoire holds 130,000 or so clones, more than 85% seen once, with roughly 1% in the top ten. CDR1 and CDR2 from the germline V gene are KGHSH and LQKENI. Deletions cut 3 bases from V and 10 bases from J, with 16 bases between. This CDR3 contains 15 residues. The material sequenced was CD4+ or CD8+ T cells sorted from blood, taken in a trial of the OX40 agonist ivuxolimab. V and J are TRBV18 and TRBJ1-6; tentatively, D is TRBD1 (5 bases). This sequence originates from an adult with an advanced solid tumor such as melanoma, head and neck, liver or kidney cancer. Written as DNA, the CDR3 is TGTGCCAGCTCACCCTCCGCAGGGATATGGTCACCCCTCCACTTT. Protein product: CASSPSAGIWSPLHF.